The clone carrying this T cell receptor beta chain has a count of ten or more. Its specificity is not known. Using a J-beta primer mix together with a sample-barcoded 5' primer, a second PCR was run for roughly 7 to 11 cycles. Every sample produced at least 2.5 million CDR3-containing paired-end reads. Each CDR3 protein is one row after TCRdb ran MiXCR on the 5' RACE reads. The profile shows around 850,000 distinct CDR3 sequences, 35% to 40% of them singletons. Each donor supplied roughly 9.1 milliliters of peripheral blood. The data stem from a study of blood T cells in healthy people across ages. The germline CDR1 and CDR2 sequences are MGHDK and SYGVNS. Trimming took off 4 bases at V and 2 bases at J, with 13 bases between the two ends. The CDR3 runs 15 residues. Study-level results: Among long-lived donors, naive CD4+ cells were more numerous and diversity higher than in aged donors.

V gene TRBV25-1 combines with J gene TRBJ2-3; the D gene is possibly TRBD1 (5 bases). The sequencing sample was made of blood. The sequence was collected from a man between 18 and 29 years old in good health. CDR3 sequence (DNA): TGTGCCAGCAGTGTGCTGCAGGGATTCACAGATACGCAGTATTTT. Amino acid sequence: CASSVLQGFTDTQYF.